This entry describes one T cell receptor (beta chain). The data originate from a study of identical twins. CDR3 length: 14 amino acids. J lost 4 bases, V lost 3 bases, and 5 bases had no gene match. In germline, CDR1 is SGHTA, CDR2 FQGNSA. TCRdb analysed the 5' RACE reads with MiXCR anew, one entry per CDR3 protein. The table lists 1.5 million to 2 million distinct CDR3 sequences, under 35% of them singletons. The sequencing input was cord blood. This receptor was obtained from a newborn girl in good health. The chain recombines TRBV7-2 with TRBJ1-2, with TRBD1 matching over 7 bases. The CDR3 is CASSFLHRGYGYTF. The CDR3 DNA is TGTGCCAGCAGCTTCTTACACAGGGGCTATGGCTACACCTTC.